A selection of T cell receptor beta chains follows, all from one sample in a study of blood T cells in healthy people across ages. TCRdb re-called the 5' RACE reads with MiXCR, one entry per CDR3 protein. The sample includes about 1.7 million distinct CDR3 sequences, 28% of them seen just once. Sequencing was done on a sample of blood. The receptor source for this set is a woman in her twenties or thirties in good health. The CDR3 runs from the conserved cysteine through the conserved F or W. A D gene is named only where the DNA matches it firmly.

NA,TRBV20-1,CSVGVTNYGYTF
NA,TRBV5-1,CASSSNGARETQYF
NA,TRBV11-3,CASRGRVRETQYF
NA,TRBV6-6,CASSTSFGAGELFF
TRBD2,TRBV3-1,CASSPLGLEGSYEQYF
TRBD2,TRBV11-2,CASSRLAGVVRNEQYF
TRBD2,TRBV27,CASSLGLAGATSGANVLTF
NA,TRBV5-1,CASSPSTAVTDTQYF
NA,TRBV20-1,CSTGTPYNEQFF
NA,TRBV6-6,CASTSTGPRNQPQHF
NA,TRBV27,CASSDWAQETQYF
NA,TRBV11-2,CASSPRLVRVNIQYF
NA,TRBV28,CASSTRRGSFEQYF
TRBD1,TRBV20-1,CSARRTGGPKTLAKNIQYF
NA,TRBV12-3/TRBV12-4,CASSLAHGQGDNQPQHF
NA,TRBV11-2,CASSSPGPFNEQFF
TRBD2,TRBV5-1,CASSPTGLALANEQFF
NA,TRBV5-8,CASSLIAGTDTQYF
TRBD2,TRBV6-5,CASRATGTINEQFF
NA,TRBV24-1,CATSSAGQNYGYTF
NA,TRBV9,CASSVAGGVLTDTQYF
NA,TRBV29-1,CSVDDPGASGANVLTF
NA,TRBV27,CASRATGKIYEQYF
TRBD2,TRBV5-1,CASRLAGVTDTQYF